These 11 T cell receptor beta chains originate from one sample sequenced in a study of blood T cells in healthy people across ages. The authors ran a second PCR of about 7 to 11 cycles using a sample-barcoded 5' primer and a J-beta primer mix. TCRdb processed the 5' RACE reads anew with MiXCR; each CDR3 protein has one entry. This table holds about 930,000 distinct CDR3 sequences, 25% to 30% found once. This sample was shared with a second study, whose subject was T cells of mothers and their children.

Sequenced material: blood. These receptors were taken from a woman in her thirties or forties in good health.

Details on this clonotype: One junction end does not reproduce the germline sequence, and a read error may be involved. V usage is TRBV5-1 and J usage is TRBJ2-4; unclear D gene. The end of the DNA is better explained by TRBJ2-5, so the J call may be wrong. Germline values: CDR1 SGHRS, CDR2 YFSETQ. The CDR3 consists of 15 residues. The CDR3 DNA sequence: TGCACCAGCAGTTTAGGAATGGGCGGACAAGAGACCCAGTACTTC. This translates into CTSSLGMGGQETQYF.

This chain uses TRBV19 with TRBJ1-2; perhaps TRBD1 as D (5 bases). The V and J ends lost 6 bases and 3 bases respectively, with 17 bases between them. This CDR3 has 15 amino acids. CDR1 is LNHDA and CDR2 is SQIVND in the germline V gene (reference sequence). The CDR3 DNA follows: TGTGCCAGTAGCGCGGCGGACGGGGGATACTATGGCTACACCTTC. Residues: CASSAADGGYYGYTF.

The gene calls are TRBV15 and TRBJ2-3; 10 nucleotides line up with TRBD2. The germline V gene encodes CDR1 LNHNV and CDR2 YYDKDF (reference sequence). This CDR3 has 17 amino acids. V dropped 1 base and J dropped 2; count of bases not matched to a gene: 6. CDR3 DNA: TGTGCCACCAGCAGAGGGACTAGCGGAACCCCCACAGATACGCAGTATTTT. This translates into CATSRGTSGTPTDTQYF.

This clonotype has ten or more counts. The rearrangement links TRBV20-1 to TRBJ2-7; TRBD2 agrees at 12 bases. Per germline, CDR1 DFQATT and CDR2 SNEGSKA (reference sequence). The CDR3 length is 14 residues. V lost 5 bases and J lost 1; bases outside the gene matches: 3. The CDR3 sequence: CSAPTSGGSYEQYF. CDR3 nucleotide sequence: TGCAGTGCTCCGACTAGCGGGGGTTCCTACGAGCAGTACTTC.

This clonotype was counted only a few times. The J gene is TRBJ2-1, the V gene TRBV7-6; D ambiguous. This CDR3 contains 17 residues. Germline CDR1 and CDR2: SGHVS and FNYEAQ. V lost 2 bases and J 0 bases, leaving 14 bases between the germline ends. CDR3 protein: CASSLSWVPSSYNEQFF. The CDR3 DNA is TGTGCCAGCAGCTTAAGTTGGGTCCCGAGCTCCTACAATGAGCAGTTCTTC.

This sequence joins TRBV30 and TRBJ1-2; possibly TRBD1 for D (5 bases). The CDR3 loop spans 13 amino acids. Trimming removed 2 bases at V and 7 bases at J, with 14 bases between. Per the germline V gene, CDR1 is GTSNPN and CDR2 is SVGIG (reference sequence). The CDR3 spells CAWSLGRDTGYTF. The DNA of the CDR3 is TGTGCCTGGAGTTTGGGCAGGGATACTGGCTACACCTTC.

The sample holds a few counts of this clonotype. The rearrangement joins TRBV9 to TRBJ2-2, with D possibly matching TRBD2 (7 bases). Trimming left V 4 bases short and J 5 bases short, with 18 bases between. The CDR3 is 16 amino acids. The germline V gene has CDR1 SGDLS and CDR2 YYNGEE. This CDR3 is CASSPGVGGLTGELFF. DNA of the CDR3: TGTGCCAGCAGCCCGGGGGTCGGGGGGCTTACCGGGGAGCTGTTTTTT. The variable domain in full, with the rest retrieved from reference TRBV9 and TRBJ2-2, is DSGVTQTPKHLITATGQRVTLRCSPRSGDLSVYWYQQSLDQGLQFLIQYYNGEERAKGNILERFSAQQFPDLHSELNLSSLELGDSALYFCASSPGVGGLTGELFFGEGSRLTVL.

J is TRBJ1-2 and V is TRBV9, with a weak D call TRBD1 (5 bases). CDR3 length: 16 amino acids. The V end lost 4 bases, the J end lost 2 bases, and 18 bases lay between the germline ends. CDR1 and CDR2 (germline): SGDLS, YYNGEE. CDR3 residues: CASSRAGIPRNYGYTF. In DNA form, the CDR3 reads TGTGCCAGCAGCCGGGCAGGGATCCCTAGGAACTATGGCTACACCTTC. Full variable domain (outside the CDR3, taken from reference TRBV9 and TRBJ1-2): DSGVTQTPKHLITATGQRVTLRCSPRSGDLSVYWYQQSLDQGLQFLIQYYNGEERAKGNILERFSAQQFPDLHSELNLSSLELGDSALYFCASSRAGIPRNYGYTFGSGTRLTVV.

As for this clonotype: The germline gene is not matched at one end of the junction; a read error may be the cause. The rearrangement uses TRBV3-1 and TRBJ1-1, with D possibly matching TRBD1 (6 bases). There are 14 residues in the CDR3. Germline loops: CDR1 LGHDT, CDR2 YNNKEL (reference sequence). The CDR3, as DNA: TGTACCAGCAGCCAAGCCCTGGGGGCGGATGAAGCTTTCTTT. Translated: CTSSQALGADEAFF.

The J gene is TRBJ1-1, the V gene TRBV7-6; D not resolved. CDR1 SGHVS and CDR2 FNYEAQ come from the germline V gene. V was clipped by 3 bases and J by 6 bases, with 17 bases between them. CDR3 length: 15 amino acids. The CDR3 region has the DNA TGTGCCAGCAGCTTTGGGCAAACGAACATGGCTGAAGCTTTCTTT. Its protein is CASSFGQTNMAEAFF.

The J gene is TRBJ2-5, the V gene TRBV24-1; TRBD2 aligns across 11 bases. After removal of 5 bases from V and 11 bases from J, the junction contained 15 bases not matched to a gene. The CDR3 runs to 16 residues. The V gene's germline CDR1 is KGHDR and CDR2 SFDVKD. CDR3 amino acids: CATSGTSGGPPNEQYF. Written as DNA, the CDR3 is TGTGCCACCAGTGGTACTAGCGGGGGCCCCCCGAATGAGCAGTACTTC.